This entry lists 29 T cell receptor beta chains sequenced from one sample in a study of cytomegalovirus exposure and HLA in healthy donors. 13 Jbeta primers and 60 Vbeta primers were used for the PCR. Produced via immunoSEQ multiplex PCR; TCRdb's table is partial and in-frame only. This table has around 110,000 clones, 82% appearing once. The sequenced material came from PBMCs. Receptor source: a man in his thirties or forties in good health and CMV-seropositive.

As concerns this clone: At one end the junction does not follow the germline gene, possibly because of a read error. The V and J genes are TRBV30 and TRBJ2-4; no definite D call. CDR3 length equals 12 residues. Germline lookup yields CDR1 GTSNPN and CDR2 SVGIG (reference sequence). The CDR3 DNA sequence: TGTGCCTGGAGTCCATCCAAAAACAGTCAGTACTTC. Translation gives CAWSPSKNSQYF.

V is TRBV6-4 and J is TRBJ2-1, with 10 bases lining up with TRBD2. This CDR3 has 15 amino acids. Germline V gives CDR1 MRHNA, CDR2 SNTAGT. Losses at the gene ends were 4 bases for V and 0 bases for J; bases not matched to a gene: 0. CDR3 bases: TGTGCCAGCAGTGCTAGCGGGGGCTCCTACAATGAGCAGTTCTTC. Amino acids: CASSASGGSYNEQFF.

This sequence joins TRBV7-8 and TRBJ2-3; no definite D call. The CDR3 consists of 12 residues. CDR1 is SGHVS, CDR2 FQNEAQ, per germline. V was trimmed by 5 bases and J by 8 bases, leaving 11 bases between them. CDR3 residues: CASSPGPSTQYF. The CDR3 DNA follows: TGTGCCAGCAGCCCTGGTCCTAGTACGCAGTATTTT.

CDR3 residues: CAISVQRAADNSPLHF. The CDR3 region has the DNA TGTGCCATCAGTGTCCAGAGGGCTGCCGATAATTCACCCCTCCACTTT. The rearrangement links TRBV10-3 to TRBJ1-6; D is unresolved. The germline CDR1 and CDR2 sequences are ENHRY and SYGVKD. The length of the CDR3 is 16 residues. Trimming took off 4 bases at V and 5 bases at J, with 15 bases between the two ends.

In its sample, this clone was seen once. The rearrangement joins TRBV5-4 to TRBJ1-4; TRBD1 matches at 8 bases. The V gene's germline CDR1 is SGHNT and CDR2 YYREEE (reference sequence). The V segment lost 4 bases and the J segment 4 bases; nucleotides outside the gene matches: 6. The CDR3 extends over 15 amino acids. CDR3 DNA sequence: TGTGCCAGCAGCCTACAGGGGGTGGGTAATGAAAAACTGTTTTTT. Its translation: CASSLQGVGNEKLFF.

This chain joins TRBV27 and TRBJ2-1; 10 bases align to TRBD2. Per germline, CDR1 MNHEY and CDR2 SMNVEV (reference sequence). The CDR3 extends over 15 amino acids. V dropped 10 bases and J dropped 4; count of bases not matched to a gene: 10. The CDR3 sequence: CATRNRSGGYNEQFF. The CDR3 nucleotides are TGTGCCACCCGAAATCGTAGCGGGGGGTACAATGAGCAGTTCTTC.

The gene calls are TRBV5-6 and TRBJ2-5; TRBD2 matches 13 bases. The CDR3 is made up of 17 amino acids. V was clipped by 2 bases and J by 0 bases; unmatched bases: 4. Germline V lookup: CDR1 SGHDT, CDR2 YYEEEE. The CDR3 region has the DNA TGTGCCAGCAGCTTAGGACTAGCGGGGGCGCACCAAGAGACCCAGTACTTC. This sequence encodes CASSLGLAGAHQETQYF. Based on the CDR3 plus reference TRBV5-6 and TRBJ2-5, the full variable domain is DAGVTQSPTHLIKTRGQQVTLRCSPKSGHDTVSWYQQALGQGPQFIFQYYEEEERQRGNFPDRFSGHQFPNYSSELNVNALLLGDSALYLCASSLGLAGAHQETQYFGPGTRLLVL.

This clone was picked up one time. The CDR3 here is CASTRTSGGSVETQYF. In nucleotides, the CDR3 is TGTGCCAGTACCCGGACTAGCGGGGGCTCGGTCGAGACCCAGTACTTC. The chain carries TRBV19 and TRBJ2-5, with 13 bases lining up with TRBD2. After removal of 7 bases from V and 5 bases from J, the junction contained 10 bases not matched to a gene. There are 16 residues in the CDR3. The germline V gene encodes CDR1 LNHDA and CDR2 SQIVND (reference sequence).

The chain links TRBV5-1 to TRBJ2-7; TRBD2 aligns across 7 bases. Germline V gives CDR1 SGHRS, CDR2 YFSETQ. The V gene end was trimmed by 3 bases and the J gene end by 5 bases; junction bases not matched to a gene: 14. The CDR3 sequence is 16 residues long. The CDR3 nucleotides read TGCGCCAGCAGCTCGTTGCCCGTGGGGGGGTACAACGAGCAGTACTTC. Translating gives CASSSLPVGGYNEQYF.

This clone was seen more than once but under ten times. The chain is built from TRBV5-6 and TRBJ1-3; the match to TRBD1 covers 7 bases. In germline, CDR1 is SGHDT, CDR2 YYEEEE. This CDR3 comprises 15 residues. The ends lost 4 bases at V and 2 bases at J; junction bases unmatched: 6. This CDR3 is CASSVGQFTGNTIYF. DNA of the CDR3: TGTGCCAGCAGCGTGGGACAGTTTACTGGAAACACCATATATTTT.

The chain couples TRBV5-1 to TRBJ2-7; the D gene is possibly TRBD2 (6 bases). In germline, CDR1 is SGHRS, CDR2 YFSETQ. The V end was cut by 6 bases, the J end by 4 bases, with 14 bases between. This CDR3 is 13 amino acids long. CDR3 protein: CASKVEGTYEQYF. CDR3 sequence (DNA): TGCGCCAGCAAAGTGGAGGGGACTTACGAGCAGTACTTC.

This chain links TRBV18 with TRBJ1-2; D ambiguous. The V and J ends lost 0 bases and 5 bases respectively, with 10 bases between them. This CDR3 has 14 amino acids. Germline loops: CDR1 KGHSH, CDR2 LQKENI. The CDR3 loop is CASSPPTPSYGYTF. In nucleotides, the CDR3 is TGTGCCAGCTCACCACCTACACCATCATATGGCTACACCTTC.

Of note for this clone: The junction shows a germline mismatch at one end, possibly a read error. The chain employs TRBV2 and TRBJ2-6; TRBD1 matches at 7 bases. Germline V gene lookup returns CDR1 SNHLY and CDR2 FYNNEI. This CDR3 has 17 amino acids. The CDR3 loop is CAIGQDRRRSGANGLTF. DNA for the CDR3: TGTGCCATAGGACAGGACCGACGCCGCTCTGGGGCCAACGGCCTGACTTTC.

This clone showed up just a few times. The chain joins TRBV19 to TRBJ1-1; tentatively, D is TRBD1 (5 bases). The CDR3 covers 13 residues. V was clipped by 3 bases and J by 4 bases, with 9 bases between them. Germline values: CDR1 LNHDA, CDR2 SQIVND (reference sequence). CDR3 region: CASSIWGGTEAFF. The CDR3 coding sequence is TGTGCCAGTAGTATTTGGGGGGGCACTGAAGCTTTCTTT.

There are a few counts of this clone. The chain employs TRBV7-9 and TRBJ2-3, with D maybe TRBD2 (5 bases). The ends were cut back, 5 bases at V and 6 bases at J, with 15 bases in the middle. CDR1 and CDR2 from the germline V gene are SEHNR and FQNEAQ (reference sequence). This CDR3 is 14 amino acids long. The CDR3 nucleotides read TGTGCCAGCAGCCCCCCACTAGTCGGGGATACGCAGTATTTT. It translates to CASSPPLVGDTQYF.

This chain links TRBV12-5 with TRBJ1-1; D gene ambiguous. Trimming stripped 1 base from V and 8 bases from J, with 11 bases between. Looked up from germline, CDR1 is LGHNT and CDR2 is FRNRAP. The CDR3 contains 13 residues. CDR3 residues: CASGLGSGGEAFF. The CDR3 nucleotides read TGTGCTAGTGGTTTGGGTAGTGGAGGGGAAGCTTTCTTT.

The V call is TRBV19, the J call TRBJ2-7; D gene unclear. Trimming pared 0 bases from V and 3 bases from J, leaving 6 bases between. Germline loops: CDR1 LNHDA, CDR2 SQIVND (reference sequence). The CDR3 consists of 13 residues. The CDR3 spells CASSIDPYYEQYF. DNA of the CDR3: TGTGCCAGTAGTATAGATCCCTACTACGAGCAGTACTTC.

This sequence joins TRBV4-1 and TRBJ1-2; possibly TRBD1 for D (5 bases). CDR3 length equals 14 residues. With 8 bases removed from V and 6 bases from J, the gap between germline ends came to 19 bases. Germline assignment: CDR1 MGHRA and CDR2 YSYEKL. The CDR3 DNA reads as TGCGCCAGCCGTGTAGGGTTTCAGGGTGATGGCTACACCTTC. Its protein is CASRVGFQGDGYTF.

On this clone itself: The junction departs from the called germline gene at one end, perhaps through a read error. The V and J genes are TRBV9 and TRBJ2-7; maybe TRBD1 (6 bases). The CDR3 covers 13 residues. CDR1 and CDR2 from the germline V gene are SGDLS and YYNGEE. The CDR3 bases are TGTGCCAGCTCGACCAGGGGTTTTCAAGAGCTGTACTTC. Its translation is CASSTRGFQELYF.

The chain links TRBV30 to TRBJ2-7, with 7 bases identical to TRBD2. Germline assignment: CDR1 GTSNPN and CDR2 SVGIG (reference sequence). This CDR3 contains 16 residues. The trim removed 0 bases at V and 1 base at J, leaving 9 bases unmatched. CDR3 amino acids: CAWSVWSSGWSYEQYF. In nucleotides, the CDR3 is TGTGCCTGGAGTGTATGGAGTAGCGGGTGGTCCTACGAGCAGTACTTC.

The V and J genes are TRBV7-8 and TRBJ2-7; weak D call: TRBD1 (6 bases). CDR1 SGHVS and CDR2 FQNEAQ come from the germline V gene. The CDR3 is made up of 13 amino acids. With 4 bases removed from V and 6 bases from J, the gap between germline ends came to 13 bases. CDR3 sequence: CASSSQTGREQYF. CDR3 bases: TGTGCCAGCAGCTCTCAAACAGGGCGCGAGCAGTACTTC.

The J gene is TRBJ2-5, the V gene TRBV7-2, with 7 nucleotides matching TRBD1. The CDR3 loop spans 14 amino acids. Trimming took 5 bases from V and 7 from J; bases not matched to a gene: 10. CDR1 is SGHTA and CDR2 is FQGNSA in the germline V gene. This CDR3 is CASSTSTGSVTQYF. For the CDR3, the DNA is TGTGCCAGCAGCACCTCGACAGGGTCCGTGACCCAGTACTTC.

The V call is TRBV6-4, the J call TRBJ2-5; 9 bases align to TRBD2. V was clipped by 11 bases and J by 2 bases; unmatched bases: 18. From germline, CDR1 is MRHNA and CDR2 SNTAGT. The CDR3 runs to 17 residues. The CDR3 is CAAGRSCGGARQETQYF. Here the CDR3 DNA reads TGTGCCGCCGGAAGAAGTTGCGGGGGGGCCCGTCAAGAGACCCAGTACTTC.

The genes are TRBV2 and TRBJ2-2, with 9 bases that match TRBD1. Germline V CDR1 and CDR2: SNHLY, FYNNEI. The CDR3 is 15 amino acids. V gave up 7 bases and J gave up 6 bases; unmatched junction bases: 9. The CDR3 loop reads CASKDGTGHAGELFF. CDR3 nucleotides: TGTGCCAGCAAGGACGGGACAGGGCACGCCGGGGAGCTGTTTTTT.

V usage is TRBV5-5 and J usage is TRBJ1-1, with D maybe TRBD1 (5 bases). The CDR3 runs to 13 residues. Germline V gene sequence: CDR1 SGHKS, CDR2 YYEKEE (reference sequence). The V and J ends lost 3 bases and 6 bases respectively, with 12 bases between them. CDR3 sequence (DNA): TGTGCCAGCAGCTGGGACTACGCACCTGAAGCTTTCTTT. This codes for CASSWDYAPEAFF.

V usage is TRBV18 and J usage is TRBJ2-1; D remains ambiguous. Trimming took off 3 bases at V and 8 bases at J, with 8 bases between the two ends. The CDR3 totals 12 residues. Germline CDR1 reads KGHSH; CDR2 reads LQKENI. The CDR3 DNA sequence: TGTGCCAGCTCACCGTATTCCGATGAGCAGTTCTTC. This translates into CASSPYSDEQFF.

This chain uses TRBV30 with TRBJ1-2; TRBD1 matches at 7 bases. This CDR3 is 13 amino acids long. The V segment lost 8 bases and the J segment 3 bases; nucleotides outside the gene matches: 9. The V gene's germline CDR1 is GTSNPN and CDR2 SVGIG (reference sequence). The CDR3 reads CAREGTADYGYTF. Here the CDR3 DNA reads TGTGCCAGAGAAGGGACAGCCGACTATGGCTACACCTTC.

The chain couples TRBV18 to TRBJ1-2; tentatively, D is TRBD1 (6 bases). The CDR3 contains 18 residues. V was clipped by 3 bases and J by 6 bases, with 26 bases between them. From germline, CDR1 is KGHSH and CDR2 LQKENI. The CDR3 DNA reads as TGTGCCAGCTCACCGACGGTTACAGGGACGGGCGTTACGCATGGCTACACCTTC. Translating gives CASSPTVTGTGVTHGYTF.

This chain links TRBV30 with TRBJ2-5, with TRBD1 matching over 9 bases. The J call is uncertain, as TRBJ2-7 better fits the DNA end. The CDR3 is 14 residues long. Germline assignment: CDR1 GTSNPN and CDR2 SVGIG (reference sequence). The CDR3 DNA is TGTGCCTGGAGTCGAGGACAGGGGCGACTCGAGCAGTACTTC. It is translated as CAWSRGQGRLEQYF.